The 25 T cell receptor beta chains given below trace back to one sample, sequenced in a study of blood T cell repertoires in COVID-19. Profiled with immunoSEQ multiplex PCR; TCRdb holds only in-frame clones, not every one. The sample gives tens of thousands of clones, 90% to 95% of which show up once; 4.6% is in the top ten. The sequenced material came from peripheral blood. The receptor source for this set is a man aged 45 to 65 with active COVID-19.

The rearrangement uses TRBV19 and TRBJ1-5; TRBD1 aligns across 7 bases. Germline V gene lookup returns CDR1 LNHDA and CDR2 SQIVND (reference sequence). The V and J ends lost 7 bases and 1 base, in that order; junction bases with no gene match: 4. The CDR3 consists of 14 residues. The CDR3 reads CASIGRGSNQPQHF. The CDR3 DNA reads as TGTGCCAGTATTGGCAGGGGGAGCAATCAGCCCCAGCATTTT.

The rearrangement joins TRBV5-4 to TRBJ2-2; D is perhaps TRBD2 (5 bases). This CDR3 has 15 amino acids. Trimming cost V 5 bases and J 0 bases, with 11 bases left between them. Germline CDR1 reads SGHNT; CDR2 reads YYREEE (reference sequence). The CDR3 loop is CASRKDGTNTGELFF. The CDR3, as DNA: TGTGCCAGCAGAAAGGACGGGACGAACACCGGGGAGCTGTTTTTT.

CDR3 bases: TGTGCCAGCAGCCAGTCGCTACAGGTTCGGCCCACGCAGTATTTT. Encoded protein: CASSQSLQVRPTQYF. V is TRBV4-2 and J is TRBJ2-3; D might be TRBD1 (5 bases). V lost 3 bases, J lost 9 bases, and 19 bases lay in between. The CDR3 consists of 15 residues. Germline CDR1 LGHNA, CDR2 YNFKEQ.

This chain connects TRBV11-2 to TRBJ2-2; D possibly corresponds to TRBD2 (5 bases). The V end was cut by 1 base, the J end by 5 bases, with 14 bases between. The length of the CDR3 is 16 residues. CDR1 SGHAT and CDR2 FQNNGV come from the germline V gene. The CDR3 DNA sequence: TGTGCCAGCAGCTTAGGTGCTAGCCAATTAACCGGGGAGCTGTTTTTT. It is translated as CASSLGASQLTGELFF. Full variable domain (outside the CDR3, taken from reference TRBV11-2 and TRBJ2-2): EAGVAQSPRYKIIEKRQSVAFWCNPISGHATLYWYQQILGQGPKLLIQFQNNGVVDDSQLPKDRFSAERLKGVDSTLKIQPAKLEDSAVYLCASSLGASQLTGELFFGEGSRLTVL.

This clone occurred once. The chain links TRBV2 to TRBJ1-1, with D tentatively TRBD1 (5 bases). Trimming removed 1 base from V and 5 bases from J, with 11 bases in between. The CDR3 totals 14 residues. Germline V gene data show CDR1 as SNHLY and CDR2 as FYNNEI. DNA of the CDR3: TGTGCCAGCAGTGAAGGGGGGAGGGCTACTGAAGCTTTCTTT. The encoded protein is CASSEGGRATEAFF.

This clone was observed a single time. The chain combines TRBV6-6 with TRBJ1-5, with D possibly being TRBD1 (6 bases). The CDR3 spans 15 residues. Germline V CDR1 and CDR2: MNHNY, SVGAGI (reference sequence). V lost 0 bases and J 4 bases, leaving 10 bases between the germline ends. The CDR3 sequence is CASSYSGQGNQPQHF. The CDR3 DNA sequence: TGTGCCAGCAGTTACTCGGGACAAGGAAATCAGCCCCAGCATTTT.

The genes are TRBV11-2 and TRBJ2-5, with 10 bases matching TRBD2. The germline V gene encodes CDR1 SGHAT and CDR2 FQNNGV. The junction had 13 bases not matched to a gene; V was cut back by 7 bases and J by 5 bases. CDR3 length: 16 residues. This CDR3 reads CASTLLAGPGTETQYF. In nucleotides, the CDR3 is TGTGCCAGCACCCTACTAGCGGGACCCGGGACCGAGACCCAGTACTTC.

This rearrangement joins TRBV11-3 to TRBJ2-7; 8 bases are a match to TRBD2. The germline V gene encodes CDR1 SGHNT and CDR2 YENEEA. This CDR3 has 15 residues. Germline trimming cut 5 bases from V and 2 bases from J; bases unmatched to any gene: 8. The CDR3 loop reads CASSPGGGLTYEQYF. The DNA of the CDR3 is TGTGCCAGCAGCCCCGGGGGGGGGTTAACCTACGAGCAGTACTTC.

CDR3: CASSAKPGQSSYEQYF. The CDR3 DNA is TGTGCCAGCAGCGCTAAGCCGGGACAGAGCTCCTACGAGCAGTACTTC. V gene TRBV7-8 combines with J gene TRBJ2-7; 7 nucleotides line up with TRBD1. The CDR3 runs 16 residues. Germline assignment: CDR1 SGHVS and CDR2 FQNEAQ. Trimming removed 5 bases from V and 0 bases from J; junction bases left unmatched: 10.

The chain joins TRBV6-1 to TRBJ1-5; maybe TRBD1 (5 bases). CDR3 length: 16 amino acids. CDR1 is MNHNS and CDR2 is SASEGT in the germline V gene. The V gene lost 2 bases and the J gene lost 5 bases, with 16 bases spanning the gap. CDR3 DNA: TGTGCCAGCAGTGAACAGGGAGGGGTGGGCTATCAGCCCCAGCATTTT. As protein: CASSEQGGVGYQPQHF.

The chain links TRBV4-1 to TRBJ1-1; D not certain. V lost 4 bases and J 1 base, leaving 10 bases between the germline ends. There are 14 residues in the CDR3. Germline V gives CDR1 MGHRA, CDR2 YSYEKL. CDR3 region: CASSLEGGNTEAFF. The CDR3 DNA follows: TGCGCCAGCAGCCTAGAAGGCGGGAACACTGAAGCTTTCTTT.

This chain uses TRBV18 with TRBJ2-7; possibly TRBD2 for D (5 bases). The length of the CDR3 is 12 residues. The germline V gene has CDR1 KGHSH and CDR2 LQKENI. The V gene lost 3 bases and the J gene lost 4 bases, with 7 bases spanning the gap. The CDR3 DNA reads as TGTGCCAGCTCACCGGAGGTATACGAGCAGTACTTC. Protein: CASSPEVYEQYF.

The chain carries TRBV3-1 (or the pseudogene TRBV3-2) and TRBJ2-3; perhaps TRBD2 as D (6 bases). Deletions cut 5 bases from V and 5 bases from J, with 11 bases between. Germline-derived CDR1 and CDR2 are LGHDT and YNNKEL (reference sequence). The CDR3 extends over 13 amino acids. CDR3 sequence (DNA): TGTGCCAGCAGCAGGGACTCTGGAGATACGCAGTATTTT. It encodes CASSRDSGDTQYF.

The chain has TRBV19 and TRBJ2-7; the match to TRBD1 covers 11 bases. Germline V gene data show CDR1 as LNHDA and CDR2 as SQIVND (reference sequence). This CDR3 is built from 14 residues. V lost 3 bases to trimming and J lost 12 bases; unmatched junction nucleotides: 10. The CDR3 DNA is TGTGCCAGTAGTATCGGACAGGGGGCTTCCATGACGTACTTC. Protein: CASSIGQGASMTYF. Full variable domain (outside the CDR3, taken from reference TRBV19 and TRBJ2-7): DGGITQSPKYLFRKEGQNVTLSCEQNLNHDAMYWYRQDPGQGLRLIYYSQIVNDFQKGDIAEGYSVSREKKESFPLTVTSAQKNPTAFYLCASSIGQGASMTYFGPGTRLTVT.

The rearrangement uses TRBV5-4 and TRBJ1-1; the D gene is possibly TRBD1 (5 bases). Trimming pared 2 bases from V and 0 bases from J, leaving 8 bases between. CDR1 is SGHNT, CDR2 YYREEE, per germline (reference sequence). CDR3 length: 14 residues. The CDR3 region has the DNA TGTGCCAGCAGCTTCGAGACAGTGAACACTGAAGCTTTCTTT. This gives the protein CASSFETVNTEAFF. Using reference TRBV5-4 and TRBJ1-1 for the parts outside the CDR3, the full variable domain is ETGVTQSPTHLIKTRGQQVTLRCSSQSGHNTVSWYQQALGQGPQFIFQYYREEENGRGNFPPRFSGLQFPNYSSELNVNALELDDSALYLCASSFETVNTEAFFGQGTRLTVV.

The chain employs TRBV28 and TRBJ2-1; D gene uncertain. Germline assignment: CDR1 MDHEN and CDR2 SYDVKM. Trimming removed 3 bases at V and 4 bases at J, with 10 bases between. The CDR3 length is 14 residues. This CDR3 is CASSLLGLYNEQFF. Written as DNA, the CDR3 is TGTGCCAGCAGTTTGCTAGGCCTATACAATGAGCAGTTCTTC.

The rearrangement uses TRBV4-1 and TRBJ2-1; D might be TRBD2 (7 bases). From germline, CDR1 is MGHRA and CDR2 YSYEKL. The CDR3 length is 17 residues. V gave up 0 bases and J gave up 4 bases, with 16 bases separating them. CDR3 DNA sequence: TGCGCCAGCAGCCAAGATTCCGGCGGGGGCCGGTACAATGAGCAGTTCTTC. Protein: CASSQDSGGGRYNEQFF.

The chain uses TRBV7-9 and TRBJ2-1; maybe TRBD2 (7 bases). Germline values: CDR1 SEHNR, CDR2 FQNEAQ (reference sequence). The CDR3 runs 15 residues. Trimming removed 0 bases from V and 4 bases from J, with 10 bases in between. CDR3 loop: CASSLAGGHYNEQFF. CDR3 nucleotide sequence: TGTGCCAGCAGCTTAGCGGGGGGGCATTACAATGAGCAGTTCTTC. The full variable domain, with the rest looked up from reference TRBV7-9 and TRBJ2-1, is DTGVSQNPRHKITKRGQNVTFRCDPISEHNRLYWYRQTLGQGPEFLTYFQNEAQLEKSRLLSDRFSAERPKGSFSTLEIQRTEQGDSAMYLCASSLAGGHYNEQFFGPGTRLTVL.

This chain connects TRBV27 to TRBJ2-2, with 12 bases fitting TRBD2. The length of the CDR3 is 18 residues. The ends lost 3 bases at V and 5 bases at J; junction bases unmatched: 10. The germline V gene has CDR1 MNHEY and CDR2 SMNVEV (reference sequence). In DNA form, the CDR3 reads TGTGCCAGCAGTTTTGCTCGCCTAGCGGGAGGGCGAACCGGGGAGCTGTTTTTT. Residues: CASSFARLAGGRTGELFF.

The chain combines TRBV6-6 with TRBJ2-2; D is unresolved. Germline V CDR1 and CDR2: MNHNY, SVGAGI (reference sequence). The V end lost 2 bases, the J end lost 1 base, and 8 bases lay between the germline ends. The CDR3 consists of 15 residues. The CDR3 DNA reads TGTGCCAGCAGTTACGGAGAGCAGAACACCGGGGAGCTGTTTTTT. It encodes CASSYGEQNTGELFF.

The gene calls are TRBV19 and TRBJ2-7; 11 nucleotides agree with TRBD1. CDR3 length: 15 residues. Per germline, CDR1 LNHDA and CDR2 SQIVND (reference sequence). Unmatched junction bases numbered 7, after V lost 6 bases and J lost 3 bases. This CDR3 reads CASRISGTGGYEQYF. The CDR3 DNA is TGTGCCAGTAGAATATCCGGGACAGGGGGCTACGAGCAGTACTTC.

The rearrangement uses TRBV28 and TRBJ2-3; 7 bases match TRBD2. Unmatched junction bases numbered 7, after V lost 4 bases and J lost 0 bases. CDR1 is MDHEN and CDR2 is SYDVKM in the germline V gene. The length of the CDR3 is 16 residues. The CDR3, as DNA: TGTGCCAGCAGTTCCCCGACTAGCAGTAGCACAGATACGCAGTATTTT. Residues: CASSSPTSSSTDTQYF.

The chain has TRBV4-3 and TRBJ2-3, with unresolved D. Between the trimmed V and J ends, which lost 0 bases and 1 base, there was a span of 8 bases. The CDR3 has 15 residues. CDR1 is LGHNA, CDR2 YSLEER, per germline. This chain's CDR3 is CASSQDRTRTDTQYF. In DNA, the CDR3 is TGCGCCAGCAGCCAAGATAGAACTCGCACAGATACGCAGTATTTT.

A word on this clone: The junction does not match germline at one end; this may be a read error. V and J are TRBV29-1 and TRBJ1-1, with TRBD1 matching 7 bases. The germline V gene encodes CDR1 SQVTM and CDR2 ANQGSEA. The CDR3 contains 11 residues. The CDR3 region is CSVRTGGKKDF. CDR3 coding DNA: TGCAGCGTACGGACAGGAGGAAAAAAGGACTTT.

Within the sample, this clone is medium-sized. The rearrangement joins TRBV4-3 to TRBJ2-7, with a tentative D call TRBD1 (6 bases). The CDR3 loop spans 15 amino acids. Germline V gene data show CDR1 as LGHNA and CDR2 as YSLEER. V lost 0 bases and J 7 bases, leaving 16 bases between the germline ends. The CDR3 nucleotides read TGCGCCAGCAGCCAAGACCGTGGGGGCGTGGTGGAGCAGTACTTC. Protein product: CASSQDRGGVVEQYF.